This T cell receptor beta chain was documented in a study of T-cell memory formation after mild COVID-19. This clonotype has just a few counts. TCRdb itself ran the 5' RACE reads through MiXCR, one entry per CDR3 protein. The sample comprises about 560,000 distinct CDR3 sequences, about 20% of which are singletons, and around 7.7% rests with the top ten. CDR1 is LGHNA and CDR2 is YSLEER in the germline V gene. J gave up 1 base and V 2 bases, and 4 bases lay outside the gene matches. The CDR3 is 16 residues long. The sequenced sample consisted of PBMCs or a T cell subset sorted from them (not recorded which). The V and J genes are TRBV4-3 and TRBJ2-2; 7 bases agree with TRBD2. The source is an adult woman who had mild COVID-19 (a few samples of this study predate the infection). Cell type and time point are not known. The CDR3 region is CASSQRIAGNTGELFF. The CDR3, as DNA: TGCGCCAGCAGCCAACGGATAGCGGGGAACACCGGGGAGCTGTTTTTT.